The 28 T cell receptor beta chains reported below all come from one sample, sequenced in a study of long-term antiretroviral therapy in people with HIV. Sequencing relied on immunoSEQ assay v3.0, run at survey level. Data came from immunoSEQ multiplex PCR; TCRdb stores just in-frame clones and leaves some out. Of tens of thousands of clones detected, about nine tenths appear once; the ten largest clones hold 4%. The source was unsorted PBMCs, collected 1.2 years after starting antiretroviral therapy. These receptors were collected from a woman aged 45-60 years with HIV.

The CDR3 spells CSVPVGGQNSGYGYTF. The CDR3 DNA sequence: TGCAGCGTACCGGTAGGGGGACAAAATTCGGGCTATGGCTACACCTTC. This sequence joins TRBV29-1 and TRBJ1-2, with a tentative D call TRBD1 (6 bases). This CDR3 has 16 amino acids. Looked up from germline, CDR1 is SQVTM and CDR2 is ANQGSEA. Deletions cut 6 bases from V and 4 bases from J, with 24 bases between.

V and J are TRBV9 and TRBJ1-1, with D possibly TRBD1 on 6 matching bases. The length of the CDR3 is 14 residues. Trimming removed 1 base at V and 4 bases at J, with 11 bases between. Germline V CDR1 and CDR2: SGDLS, YYNGEE. The CDR3 region is CASSVIQGSTEAFF. CDR3 sequence (DNA): TGTGCCAGCAGCGTAATACAGGGCAGCACTGAAGCTTTCTTT. The variable domain in full, completed from reference TRBV9 and TRBJ1-1, reads DSGVTQTPKHLITATGQRVTLRCSPRSGDLSVYWYQQSLDQGLQFLIQYYNGEERAKGNILERFSAQQFPDLHSELNLSSLELGDSALYFCASSVIQGSTEAFFGQGTRLTVV.

The chain joins TRBV28 to TRBJ2-7, with D perhaps TRBD1 or TRBD2 (6 bases each). Trimming left V 4 bases short and J 3 bases short, with 13 bases between. CDR1 is MDHEN and CDR2 is SYDVKM in the germline V gene. The CDR3 totals 14 residues. The chain's CDR3 is CASSWGAGFYEQYF. The CDR3 bases are TGTGCCAGCAGTTGGGGGGCCGGTTTCTACGAGCAGTACTTC.

The chain uses TRBV7-2 and TRBJ2-7, with D perhaps given as TRBD1 or TRBD2 (6 bases each). Germline V gene sequence: CDR1 SGHTA, CDR2 FQGNSA. V was trimmed by 5 bases and J by 12 bases, leaving 23 bases between them. The CDR3 extends over 14 amino acids. The CDR3 DNA reads as TGTGCCAGCAGCCAACAGGACGAGAGGGGGGCTTGGTACTTC. Protein: CASSQQDERGAWYF.

The CDR3 DNA is TGTGCCAGCAGACAACCAGGGGTGGGTTCTAATGAAAAACTGTTTTTT. Its protein product is CASRQPGVGSNEKLFF. This chain connects TRBV5-4 to TRBJ1-4; D might be TRBD1 (6 bases). CDR1 is SGHNT, CDR2 YYREEE, per germline (reference sequence). This CDR3 region has 16 residues. Trimming cost V 5 bases and J 3 bases, with 17 bases left between them.

The chain couples TRBV7-2 to TRBJ1-2; unclear D gene. The CDR3 runs 14 residues. Germline V lookup: CDR1 SGHTA, CDR2 FQGNSA. Trimming stripped 3 bases from V and 5 bases from J, with 13 bases between. The CDR3 nucleotides are TGTGCCAGCAGCTTTCCAAGCCGCCCTTATGGCTACACCTTC. This gives the protein CASSFPSRPYGYTF.

This clone was seen just once. The V gene is TRBV5-5, the J gene TRBJ1-2; 10 positions match TRBD1. Germline loops: CDR1 SGHKS, CDR2 YYEKEE (reference sequence). The CDR3 length is 16 residues. V was pared by 4 bases and J by 0 bases, with 6 bases of the junction left unmatched. This chain's CDR3 is CASSDGQGGTNYGYTF. The CDR3 bases are TGTGCCAGCAGCGACGGACAGGGGGGGACTAACTATGGCTACACCTTC.

V gene TRBV7-9 combines with J gene TRBJ1-4; D is unresolved. The CDR3 runs 13 residues. V was trimmed by 4 bases and J by 8 bases, leaving 11 bases between them. The germline gives CDR1 SEHNR, CDR2 FQNEAQ (reference sequence). The CDR3 DNA reads as TGTGCCAGCAGCTCCAGTGGGGTCGAAAAACTGTTTTTT. Its translation: CASSSSGVEKLFF.

The V gene is TRBV5-1, the J gene TRBJ2-7; no reliable D call. V shed 0 bases and J shed 1 base, with 11 bases lying between them. CDR3 length: 15 residues. Germline CDR1 SGHRS, CDR2 YFSETQ. CDR3 protein: CASSLAVTASYEQYF. The CDR3 region has the DNA TGCGCCAGCAGCTTGGCCGTTACAGCTTCCTACGAGCAGTACTTC.

The rearrangement uses TRBV19 and TRBJ1-5; D gene uncertain. The CDR3 contains 14 residues. The V gene lost 6 bases and the J gene lost 5 bases, with 14 bases spanning the gap. Germline values: CDR1 LNHDA, CDR2 SQIVND (reference sequence). CDR3 residues: CASSGPLEYQPQHF. Here the CDR3 DNA reads TGTGCCAGTAGCGGACCGCTCGAGTATCAGCCCCAGCATTTT.

The V and J genes are TRBV29-1 and TRBJ2-7, with D possibly TRBD2 on 7 matching bases. Per germline, CDR1 SQVTM and CDR2 ANQGSEA. V gave up 5 bases and J gave up 2 bases, with 13 bases separating them. The CDR3 sequence is 13 residues long. The CDR3 reads CSVNGGPTYEQYF. The CDR3 DNA reads TGCAGCGTTAACGGGGGGCCCACCTACGAGCAGTACTTC.

The chain is built from TRBV7-3 and TRBJ2-1; D is possibly TRBD2 (6 bases). CDR1 is SGHTA, CDR2 FQGTGA, per germline. Trimming stripped 2 bases from V and 7 bases from J, with 18 bases between. The CDR3 is made up of 16 amino acids. The CDR3 loop is CASSLAPWRGGNEQFF. CDR3 DNA sequence: TGTGCCAGCAGCTTAGCCCCTTGGCGGGGTGGGAATGAGCAGTTCTTC.

This chain links TRBV23-1 with TRBJ2-7; TRBD1 matches 10 bases. TRBV23-1 is designated an ORF whose function remains uncertain. CDR3 length equals 14 residues. V gave up 7 bases and J gave up 3 bases; unmatched junction bases: 6. The CDR3 protein is CASIGTGACYEQYF. Written as DNA, the CDR3 is TGCGCCAGCATTGGGACAGGGGCTTGCTACGAGCAGTACTTC.

V usage is TRBV29-1 and J usage is TRBJ2-1, with D perhaps matching TRBD1 (7 bases). Germline-derived CDR1 and CDR2 are SQVTM and ANQGSEA. V dropped 5 bases and J dropped 3 bases, with 14 bases sitting between them. The CDR3 runs 14 residues. The CDR3 protein is CSVCRGTVYNEQFF. The CDR3 DNA reads as TGCAGCGTTTGTCGCGGGACAGTCTACAATGAGCAGTTCTTC.

The rearrangement links TRBV2 to TRBJ1-5, with 7 bases aligning to TRBD1. This CDR3 comprises 17 residues. Germline V gives CDR1 SNHLY, CDR2 FYNNEI. Germline trimming cut 1 base from V and 0 bases from J; bases unmatched to any gene: 6. CDR3 protein: CASSEVGTVHSNQPQHF. The CDR3 DNA reads as TGTGCCAGCAGTGAAGTAGGGACAGTTCATAGCAATCAGCCCCAGCATTTT.

This clone came up once. J is TRBJ2-1 and V is TRBV2, with 8 bases fitting TRBD1. Germline CDR1 and CDR2: SNHLY and FYNNEI. The length of the CDR3 is 14 residues. V trimming: 6 bases; J trimming: 6 bases; junction bases outside the gene matches: 7. The CDR3 DNA follows: TGTGCCAGCAGCCCGGACAGGGTCGGCAATGAGCAGTTCTTC. This gives the protein CASSPDRVGNEQFF.

This clone was counted a single time. The chain joins TRBV9 to TRBJ1-5; possible D gene TRBD1, 6 bases. The CDR3 totals 14 residues. Germline assignment: CDR1 SGDLS and CDR2 YYNGEE. The germline V and J ends were trimmed by 5 bases and 3 bases, with 12 bases remaining between them. The CDR3 loop reads CASSTGSPNQPQHF. The CDR3 DNA reads TGTGCCAGCAGTACAGGGAGCCCCAATCAGCCCCAGCATTTT. The full variable domain, in which reference TRBV9 and TRBJ1-5 provide the parts outside the CDR3, is DSGVTQTPKHLITATGQRVTLRCSPRSGDLSVYWYQQSLDQGLQFLIQYYNGEERAKGNILERFSAQQFPDLHSELNLSSLELGDSALYFCASSTGSPNQPQHFGDGTRLSIL.

This chain joins TRBV13 and TRBJ2-2; the match to TRBD1 covers 7 bases. CDR3 length: 16 residues. Germline CDR1 and CDR2: PRHDT and FYEKMQ (reference sequence). V was pared by 5 bases and J by 8 bases, with 14 bases of the junction left unmatched. The CDR3 loop is CASSITGVPPLGELFF. CDR3 sequence (DNA): TGTGCCAGCAGCATAACAGGGGTACCTCCCCTAGGGGAGCTGTTTTTT.

The chain employs TRBV19 and TRBJ1-2; D is unresolved. Between the trimmed V and J ends, which lost 0 bases and 7 bases, there was a span of 9 bases. CDR3 length: 13 amino acids. CDR1 LNHDA and CDR2 SQIVND come from the germline V gene (reference sequence). The CDR3, as DNA: TGTGCCAGTAGTATAGACGGGGAGGTTGGCTACACCTTC. Translated, it gives CASSIDGEVGYTF.

V usage is TRBV7-3 and J usage is TRBJ1-5, with D possibly matching TRBD1 (5 bases). From germline, CDR1 is SGHTA and CDR2 FQGTGA. Between the trimmed V and J ends, which lost 5 bases and 5 bases, there was a span of 10 bases. The CDR3 sequence is 13 residues long. CDR3 nucleotides: TGTGCCAGCAGCATGCAGGGTGATCAGCCCCAGCATTTT. This gives the protein CASSMQGDQPQHF.

V gene TRBV2 combines with J gene TRBJ2-5; maybe TRBD2 (6 bases). With 7 bases removed from V and 5 bases from J, the gap between germline ends came to 11 bases. Germline V lookup: CDR1 SNHLY, CDR2 FYNNEI. The CDR3 runs 12 residues. The CDR3 spells CASTGGGETQYF. CDR3 nucleotides: TGTGCCAGCACCGGTGGGGGGGAGACCCAGTACTTC.

The V call is TRBV5-6, the J call TRBJ1-2; D remains ambiguous. The V gene's germline CDR1 is SGHDT and CDR2 YYEEEE. This CDR3 comprises 11 residues. V was clipped by 1 base and J by 8 bases, with 6 bases between them. The CDR3 reads CASSLRLGYTF. CDR3 in DNA: TGTGCCAGCAGCTTGAGACTAGGCTACACCTTC. The variable domain in full, with the rest retrieved from reference TRBV5-6 and TRBJ1-2, is DAGVTQSPTHLIKTRGQQVTLRCSPKSGHDTVSWYQQALGQGPQFIFQYYEEEERQRGNFPDRFSGHQFPNYSSELNVNALLLGDSALYLCASSLRLGYTFGSGTRLTVV.

The rearrangement uses TRBV5-5 and TRBJ2-7; no firm D call. Germline CDR1 SGHKS, CDR2 YYEKEE (reference sequence). The V gene lost 0 bases and the J gene lost 3 bases, with 13 bases spanning the gap. This CDR3 has 15 residues. The CDR3 nucleotides read TGTGCCAGCAGCTTGGCCGTTGACACCCACTACGAGCAGTACTTC. Protein sequence: CASSLAVDTHYEQYF.

This clone was seen just once. This sequence joins TRBV14 and TRBJ1-6; D is uncertain. The CDR3 totals 15 residues. The V gene's germline CDR1 is SGHDN and CDR2 FVKESK. V was pared by 0 bases and J by 6 bases, with 9 bases between. CDR3 loop: CASSQDSVVNSPLHF. CDR3 DNA sequence: TGTGCCAGCAGCCAAGATTCGGTGGTTAATTCACCCCTCCACTTT.

CDR3 nucleotides: TGCGCCAGCAGCCAAGGTCATGGTGTTGGTAATGAAAAACTGTTTTTT. As protein: CASSQGHGVGNEKLFF. V is TRBV4-1 and J is TRBJ1-4; the D is unclear. The V end was cut by 1 base, the J end by 4 bases, with 13 bases between. Germline CDR1 MGHRA, CDR2 YSYEKL. The CDR3 length is 16 residues.

This clone was observed once. This sequence joins TRBV11-2 and TRBJ2-7; D remains unclear. The CDR3 length is 15 residues. The V gene's germline CDR1 is SGHAT and CDR2 FQNNGV. With 1 base removed from V and 2 bases from J, the gap between germline ends came to 12 bases. This chain's CDR3 is CASSLAPGTTYEQYF. The CDR3 bases are TGTGCCAGCAGCTTAGCGCCGGGCACGACCTACGAGCAGTACTTC.

This clone has just one count. The CDR3 sequence: CASSLVSGGGVNEQFF. The CDR3 DNA reads as TGTGCCAGCAGCTTAGTTAGCGGGGGGGGCGTCAATGAGCAGTTCTTC. The J gene is TRBJ2-1, the V gene TRBV7-3; 11 bases align to TRBD2. V was clipped by 2 bases and J by 6 bases; unmatched bases: 6. The CDR3 covers 16 residues. Looked up from germline, CDR1 is SGHTA and CDR2 is FQGTGA. The full variable domain, rest sourced from reference TRBV7-3 and TRBJ2-1, is GAGVSQTPSNKVTEKGKYVELRCDPISGHTALYWYRQSLGQGPEFLIYFQGTGAADDSGLPNDRFFAVRPEGSVSTLKIQRTERGDSAVYLCASSLVSGGGVNEQFFGPGTRLTVL.

This chain connects TRBV2 to TRBJ1-1, with a weak D call TRBD1 (5 bases). The CDR3 sequence is 15 residues long. Between the trimmed V and J ends, which lost 0 bases and 2 bases, there was a span of 10 bases. Germline-derived CDR1 and CDR2 are SNHLY and FYNNEI. The CDR3 sequence: CASSEASGFNTEAFF. CDR3 nucleotide sequence: TGTGCCAGCAGTGAAGCCTCAGGGTTCAACACTGAAGCTTTCTTT.